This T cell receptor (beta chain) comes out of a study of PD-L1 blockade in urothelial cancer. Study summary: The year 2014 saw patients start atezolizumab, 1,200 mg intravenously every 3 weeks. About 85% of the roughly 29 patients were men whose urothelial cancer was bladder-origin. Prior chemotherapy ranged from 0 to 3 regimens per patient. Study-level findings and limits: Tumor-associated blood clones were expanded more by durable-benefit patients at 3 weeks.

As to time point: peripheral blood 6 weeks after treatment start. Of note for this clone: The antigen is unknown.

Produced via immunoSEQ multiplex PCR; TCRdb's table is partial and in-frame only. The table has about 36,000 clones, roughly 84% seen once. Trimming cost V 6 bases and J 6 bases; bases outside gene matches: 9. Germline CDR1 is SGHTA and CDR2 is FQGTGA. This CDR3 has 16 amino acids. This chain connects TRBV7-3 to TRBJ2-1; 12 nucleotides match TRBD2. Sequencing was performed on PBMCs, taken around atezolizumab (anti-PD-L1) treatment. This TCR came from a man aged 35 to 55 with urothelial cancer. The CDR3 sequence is CASSPTPGLAGNEQFF. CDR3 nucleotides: TGTGCCAGCAGTCCTACTCCGGGACTAGCGGGCAATGAGCAGTTCTTC.